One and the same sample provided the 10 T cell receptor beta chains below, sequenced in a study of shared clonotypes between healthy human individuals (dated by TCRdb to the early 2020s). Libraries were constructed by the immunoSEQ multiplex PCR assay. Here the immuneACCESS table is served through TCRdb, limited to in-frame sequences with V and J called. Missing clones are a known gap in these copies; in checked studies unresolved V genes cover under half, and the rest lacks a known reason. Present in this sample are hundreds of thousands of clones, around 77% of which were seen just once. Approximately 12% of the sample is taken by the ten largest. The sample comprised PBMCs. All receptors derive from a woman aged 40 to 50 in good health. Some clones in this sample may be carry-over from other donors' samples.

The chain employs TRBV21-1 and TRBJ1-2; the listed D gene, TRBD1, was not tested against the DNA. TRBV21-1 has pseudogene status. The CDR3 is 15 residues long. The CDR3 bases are TGTGCCAGCAGCAAAGTCCCTACAGAGAACTATGGCTACACCTTC. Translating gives CASSKVPTENYGYTF.

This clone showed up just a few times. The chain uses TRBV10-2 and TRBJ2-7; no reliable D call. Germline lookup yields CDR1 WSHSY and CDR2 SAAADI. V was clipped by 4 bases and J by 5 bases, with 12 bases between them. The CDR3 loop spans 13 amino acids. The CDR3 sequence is CASSGLRLNEQYF. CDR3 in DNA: TGCGCCAGCAGTGGGCTCCGTTTAAACGAGCAGTACTTC.

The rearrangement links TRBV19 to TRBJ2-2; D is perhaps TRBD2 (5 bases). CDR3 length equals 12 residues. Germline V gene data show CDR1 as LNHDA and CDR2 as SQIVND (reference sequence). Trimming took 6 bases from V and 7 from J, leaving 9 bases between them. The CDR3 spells CASSGAVGELFF. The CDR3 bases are TGTGCCAGTAGCGGAGCGGTCGGGGAGCTGTTTTTT.

CDR3 sequence: CASSADRFKPQHF. The CDR3 nucleotides read TGTGCCAGCAGTGCGGACAGGTTCAAGCCCCAGCATTTT. The chain recombines TRBV28 with TRBJ1-5, with 7 bases aligning to TRBD1. Germline loops: CDR1 MDHEN, CDR2 SYDVKM. Trimming removed 5 bases from V and 8 bases from J; junction bases left unmatched: 6. The length of the CDR3 is 13 residues.

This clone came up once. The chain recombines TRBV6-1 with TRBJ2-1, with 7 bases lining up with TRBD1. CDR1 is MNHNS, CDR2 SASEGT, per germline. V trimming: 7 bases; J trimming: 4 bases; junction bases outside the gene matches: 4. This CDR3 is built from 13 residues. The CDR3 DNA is TGTGCCAGCACACAGGGGCGATACAATGAGCAGTTCTTC. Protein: CASTQGRYNEQFF.

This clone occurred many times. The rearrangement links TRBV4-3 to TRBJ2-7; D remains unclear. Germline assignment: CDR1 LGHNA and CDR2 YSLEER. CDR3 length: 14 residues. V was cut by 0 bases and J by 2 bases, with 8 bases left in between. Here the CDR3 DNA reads TGCGCCAGCAGCCAAGATCTCGGACCCTACGAGCAGTACTTC. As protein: CASSQDLGPYEQYF.

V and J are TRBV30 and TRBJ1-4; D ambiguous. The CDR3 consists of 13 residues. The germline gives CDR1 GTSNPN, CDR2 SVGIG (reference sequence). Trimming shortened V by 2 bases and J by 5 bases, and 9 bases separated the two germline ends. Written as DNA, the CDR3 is TGTGCCTGGAGTCCGGGAAGAAATGAAAAACTGTTTTTT. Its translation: CAWSPGRNEKLFF.

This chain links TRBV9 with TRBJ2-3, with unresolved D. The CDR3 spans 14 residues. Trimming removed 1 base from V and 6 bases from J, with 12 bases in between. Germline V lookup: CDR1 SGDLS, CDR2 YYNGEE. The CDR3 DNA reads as TGTGCCAGCAGCGTATCGTTGGCCGGGGATACGCAGTATTTT. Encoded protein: CASSVSLAGDTQYF.

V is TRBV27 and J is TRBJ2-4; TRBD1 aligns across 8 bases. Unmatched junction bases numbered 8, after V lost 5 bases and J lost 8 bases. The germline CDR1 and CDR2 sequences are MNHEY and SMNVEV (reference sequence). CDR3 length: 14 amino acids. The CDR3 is CASSNDRGADIQYF. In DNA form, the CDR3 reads TGTGCCAGCAGTAACGACAGGGGAGCGGACATTCAGTACTTC.

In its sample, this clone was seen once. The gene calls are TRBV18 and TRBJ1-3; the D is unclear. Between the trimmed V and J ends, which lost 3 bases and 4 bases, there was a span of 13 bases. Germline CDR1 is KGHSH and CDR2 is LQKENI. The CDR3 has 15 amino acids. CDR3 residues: CASSPSGYEGNTIYF. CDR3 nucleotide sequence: TGTGCCAGCTCACCGTCGGGGTATGAAGGAAACACCATATATTTT. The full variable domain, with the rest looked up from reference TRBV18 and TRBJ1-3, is NAGVMQNPRHLVRRRGQEARLRCSPMKGHSHVYWYRQLPEEGLKFMVYLQKENIIDESGMPKERFSAEFPKEGPSILRIQQVVRGDSAAYFCASSPSGYEGNTIYFGEGSWLTVV.